Sequencing of this T cell receptor (beta chain) was carried out in a study of blood T cell repertoires in COVID-19. Study-wide background: Samples of COVID-19 (acute and convalescent) were obtained from the United States, Italy and Spain. The analysed material was cDNA or gDNA that came from T cells, B-cell-depleted T cells, or PBMCs.

The CDR3 contains 17 residues. Authors' analysis steps: Amplification of reference gene primers was used by the study to estimate nucleated cell counts. Here immunoSEQ multiplex PCR was the method, and the copy in TCRdb shows in-frame clones only, minus some. V, J and clone size are taken as reported in that table, and D and trimming were inferred from the DNA itself. In the table there are about 140,000 clones, roughly 86% of which are singletons. This receptor was taken from a woman aged 60-70 years with acute or convalescent COVID-19. Sequenced input: peripheral blood. This chain uses TRBV21-1 with TRBJ1-5. TRBV21-1 is a documented pseudogene. The CDR3 sequence: CASSTGRSGIPNQPQHF. CDR3 sequence (DNA): TGTGCCAGCAGCACCGGAAGGAGCGGGATCCCAAATCAGCCCCAGCATTTT.